One T cell receptor beta chain is described in this entry. Its matching antigen is unknown. This record comes from a study of cytomegalovirus exposure and HLA in healthy donors. As for the study in general: The same platform as the roughly 670 first-cohort repertoires was used for the 110 or so validation repertoires, a later analysis reported. Study results and limitations: The authors confirmed in vitro that a few CMV-associated chains were specific for CMV antigens. The study labeled fewer than 200 TCR beta chains cytomegalovirus-associated.

This CDR3 region has 15 residues. Trimming took 6 bases from V and 2 from J; bases not matched to a gene: 7. The germline gives CDR1 MNHEY, CDR2 SMNVEV (reference sequence). Profiling relied on immunoSEQ multiplex PCR, and the TCRdb table lists in-frame clones only, not all of them. The table shows 90,000 to 100,000 clones, with 87% occurring only once. This sequence was found in a woman younger than 45 in good health and CMV-seronegative. The sequencing input was PBMCs. The V gene is TRBV27, the J gene TRBJ2-3; 8 bases match TRBD2. The CDR3, as DNA: TGTGCCAGCAGGGGCACTAGCGGATACACAGATACGCAGTATTTT. As protein: CASRGTSGYTDTQYF.